Following are 11 T cell receptor beta chains from one sample sequenced in a study of OX40 agonist ivuxolimab in advanced cancers. Measured with immunoSEQ multiplex PCR; TCRdb has only the in-frame clones, and not every one. The sample shows about 53,000 clones, around nine tenths of them seen only once. The source material was CD4+ or CD8+ T cells sorted from blood, sampled in a trial of the OX40 agonist ivuxolimab. The receptors here all came from an adult with an advanced solid tumor such as melanoma, head and neck, liver or kidney cancer.

This chain uses TRBV6-5 with TRBJ2-5, with 8 bases lining up with TRBD1. Judging by the DNA end, TRBJ2-7 fits better; the J call may be wrong. This CDR3 contains 15 residues. Germline CDR1 MNHEY, CDR2 SVGAGI. Written as DNA, the CDR3 is TGTGCCAGCAGTTACAGACAGGGGACTCTGCACGAGCAGTACTTC. Protein sequence: CASSYRQGTLHEQYF.

This clone turned up a few times. The rearrangement uses TRBV18 and TRBJ1-1; no reliable D call. The germline V gene has CDR1 KGHSH and CDR2 LQKENI. This CDR3 spans 11 amino acids. Trimming left V 2 bases short and J 12 bases short, with 10 bases between. CDR3 sequence reads: CASSPGRTPFF. In nucleotides, the CDR3 is TGTGCCAGCTCACCAGGCAGGACGCCTTTCTTT.

A few counts support this clone. The V gene is TRBV6-1, the J gene TRBJ1-2; 7 bases are shared with TRBD1. V dropped 1 base and J dropped 7; count of bases not matched to a gene: 3. Germline loops: CDR1 MNHNS, CDR2 SASEGT. The CDR3 extends over 13 amino acids. This chain's CDR3 is CASSEDRGRGYTF. The CDR3 DNA is TGTGCCAGCAGTGAAGACAGGGGACGTGGCTACACCTTC.

J is TRBJ2-1 and V is TRBV28; a possible D gene is TRBD1 (5 bases). Germline V gene sequence: CDR1 MDHEN, CDR2 SYDVKM. The CDR3 spans 15 residues. V lost 4 bases and J lost 6, with 16 bases in between. CDR3 coding DNA: TGTGCCAGCAGTTCCCCTGATGGTAGGGGCAATGAGCAGTTCTTC. Translation: CASSSPDGRGNEQFF.

This chain uses TRBV30 with TRBJ1-3; D not certain. V was shortened by 3 bases and J by 0 bases, with 9 bases between the two germline ends. This CDR3 comprises 14 residues. The V gene's germline CDR1 is GTSNPN and CDR2 SVGIG (reference sequence). The CDR3 region is CAWSRLTSGNTIYF. DNA for the CDR3: TGTGCCTGGAGCCGCCTGACCTCTGGAAACACCATATATTTT.

The CDR3 DNA follows: TGCAGCGTTGAGGCGACAGGGGCCGTCCAGAATACGCAGTATTTT. Its translation: CSVEATGAVQNTQYF. The chain is built from TRBV29-1 and TRBJ2-3, with TRBD1 matching over 8 bases. This CDR3 has 15 amino acids. The V segment lost 3 bases and the J segment 7 bases; nucleotides outside the gene matches: 12. Germline loops: CDR1 SQVTM, CDR2 ANQGSEA.

This chain connects TRBV5-1 to TRBJ2-5; 7 nucleotides align to TRBD1. CDR3 size: 15 residues. Germline V gene sequence: CDR1 SGHRS, CDR2 YFSETQ. J lost 1 base, V lost 5 bases, and 8 bases had no gene match. The CDR3 coding sequence is TGCGCCAGCAGGGGGGACAGTAACCTCCAAGAGACCCAGTACTTC. This sequence encodes CASRGDSNLQETQYF.

In DNA form, the CDR3 reads TGTGCCAGCAGATCGACAGGGAATTCACCCCTCCACTTT. It encodes CASRSTGNSPLHF. The rearrangement links TRBV6-1 to TRBJ1-6, with TRBD1 identical over 7 bases. CDR1 is MNHNS and CDR2 is SASEGT in the germline V gene. Germline trimming cut 6 bases from V and 7 bases from J; bases unmatched to any gene: 3. The CDR3 runs to 13 residues.

V and J are TRBV2 and TRBJ2-2, with 10 bases matching TRBD2. The ends lost 7 bases at V and 4 bases at J; junction bases unmatched: 9. Germline V gives CDR1 SNHLY, CDR2 FYNNEI. The CDR3 sequence is 16 residues long. CDR3 nucleotides: TGTGCCAGCACCGCTAGCGGGGGCCCGGTCACCGGGGAGCTGTTTTTT. It translates to CASTASGGPVTGELFF.

The J gene is TRBJ1-6, the V gene TRBV21-1; the D call of TRBD1 is as the table states it, not checked on the DNA. TRBV21-1 is an annotated pseudogene. This CDR3 is 13 amino acids long. This CDR3 is CAGDRGHNSPLHF. DNA of the CDR3: TGTGCCGGGGACAGGGGGCATAATTCACCCCTCCACTTT.

A word on this clone: An end of the junction differs from the germline gene, which may be a read error. The chain combines TRBV7-7 with TRBJ2-5, with D perhaps TRBD1 or TRBD2 (5 bases each). The germline CDR1 and CDR2 sequences are SSHAT and FNYEAQ (reference sequence). The CDR3 is 13 amino acids. The CDR3 region is CASSLGPTETQYF. DNA for the CDR3: TGTGCTAGCAGCTTGGGACCCACCGAGACCCAGTACTTC.